The 24 T cell receptor beta chains below all came from one sample that was sequenced in a study of blood T cell repertoires in COVID-19. The assay was immunoSEQ multiplex PCR, and TCRdb's table has in-frame clones only and misses some. Of approximately 31,000 clones in the sample, roughly nine tenths were seen once. Sample: peripheral blood. All receptors derive from a human donor with active COVID-19. The donor label of this sample is uncertain.

The chain couples TRBV27 to TRBJ2-2, with TRBD1 matching over 7 bases. J gave up 2 bases and V 0 bases, and 3 bases lay outside the gene matches. The V gene's germline CDR1 is MNHEY and CDR2 SMNVEV (reference sequence). The CDR3 contains 16 residues. The CDR3 sequence: CASSLSTGYNTGELFF. The DNA for the CDR3 is TGTGCCAGCAGTTTATCGACAGGGTATAACACCGGGGAGCTGTTTTTT.

The chain links TRBV27 to TRBJ2-2, with D maybe TRBD1 (6 bases). Trimming stripped 6 bases from V and 0 bases from J, with 11 bases between. There are 15 residues in the CDR3. Germline V gene data show CDR1 as MNHEY and CDR2 as SMNVEV (reference sequence). This CDR3 is CASREQGSNTGELFF. The CDR3 DNA follows: TGTGCCAGCAGGGAGCAGGGGTCGAACACCGGGGAGCTGTTTTTT.

This rearrangement joins TRBV10-3 to TRBJ2-3, with 16 bases fitting TRBD2. This CDR3 comprises 16 residues. V trimming: 7 bases; J trimming: 0 bases; junction bases outside the gene matches: 1. The germline V gene has CDR1 ENHRY and CDR2 SYGVKD. The CDR3 DNA reads TGTGCCATCAAGGGACTAGCGGGAGGGAGCACAGATACGCAGTATTTT. Its protein product is CAIKGLAGGSTDTQYF.

The chain couples TRBV15 to TRBJ2-5; TRBD2 aligns across 8 bases. In germline, CDR1 is LNHNV, CDR2 YYDKDF (reference sequence). V dropped 3 bases and J dropped 6; count of bases not matched to a gene: 6. CDR3 length: 14 residues. This CDR3 reads CATSRSSGIKTQYF. The CDR3 DNA follows: TGTGCCACCAGCAGGAGTAGCGGGATAAAGACCCAGTACTTC.

The J gene is TRBJ1-6, the V gene TRBV3-1 (or the pseudogene TRBV3-2); perhaps TRBD1 as D (6 bases). The CDR3 length is 21 residues. Germline values: CDR1 LGHDT, CDR2 YNNKEL (reference sequence). Trimming removed 2 bases from V and 0 bases from J, with 23 bases in between. The CDR3: CASSQYSRGRTISSYNSPLHF. The CDR3 nucleotides are TGTGCCAGCAGCCAATACTCCAGGGGCCGCACCATCAGCTCCTATAATTCACCCCTCCACTTT.

This rearrangement joins TRBV27 to TRBJ2-7; perhaps TRBD1 as D (5 bases). The germline gives CDR1 MNHEY, CDR2 SMNVEV (reference sequence). V gave up 2 bases and J gave up 5 bases, with 13 bases separating them. This CDR3 is 14 amino acids long. The CDR3 DNA follows: TGTGCCAGCAGTTTACGGTCAGGGATGGACGAGCAGTACTTC. This gives the protein CASSLRSGMDEQYF.

This clone came up once. The V and J genes are TRBV3-1 (or the pseudogene TRBV3-2) and TRBJ2-7, with D tentatively TRBD2 (6 bases). The germline V and J ends were trimmed by 4 bases and 7 bases, with 11 bases remaining between them. This CDR3 is 12 amino acids long. Looked up from germline, CDR1 is LGHDT and CDR2 is YNNKEL (reference sequence). CDR3 region: CASSLAGGEQYF. The DNA for the CDR3 is TGTGCCAGCAGCCTCGCCGGGGGAGAGCAGTACTTC.

The rearrangement links TRBV19 to TRBJ1-4, with a tentative D call TRBD1 (6 bases). V dropped 6 bases and J dropped 4 bases, with 12 bases sitting between them. In germline, CDR1 is LNHDA, CDR2 SQIVND (reference sequence). The CDR3 contains 14 residues. The CDR3 region has the DNA TGTGCCAGTAGACAGGGAACGGATAATGAAAAACTGTTTTTT. Residues: CASRQGTDNEKLFF.

This chain links TRBV27 with TRBJ2-7; tentative D call: TRBD2 (5 bases). Germline loops: CDR1 MNHEY, CDR2 SMNVEV (reference sequence). V was clipped by 2 bases and J by 0 bases, with 5 bases between them. The CDR3 loop spans 13 amino acids. The CDR3 loop reads CASSLEGSYEQYF. In nucleotides, the CDR3 is TGTGCCAGCAGTTTAGAGGGCTCCTACGAGCAGTACTTC.

This clone has a single count. This chain connects TRBV19 to TRBJ2-2, with 13 bases lining up with TRBD2. The CDR3 is 16 residues long. V trimming: 5 bases; J trimming: 6 bases; junction bases outside the gene matches: 6. Germline V lookup: CDR1 LNHDA, CDR2 SQIVND (reference sequence). The CDR3 protein is CASSPRTSGRAGELFF. CDR3 coding DNA: TGTGCCAGTAGTCCTCGAACTAGCGGGAGGGCCGGGGAGCTGTTTTTT.

There are a few counts of this clone. The chain joins TRBV7-2 to TRBJ2-5; 8 positions match TRBD2. After removal of 5 bases from V and 5 bases from J, the junction contained 4 bases not matched to a gene. The CDR3 runs 13 residues. Germline lookup yields CDR1 SGHTA and CDR2 FQGNSA. The CDR3 here is CASSGSGKETQYF. DNA for the CDR3: TGTGCCAGCAGCGGTAGCGGGAAGGAGACCCAGTACTTC. Filled out from reference TRBV7-2 and TRBJ2-5, the complete variable domain reads GAGVSQSPSNKVTEKGKDVELRCDPISGHTALYWYRQSLGQGLEFLIYFQGNSAPDKSGLPSDRFSAERTGGSVSTLTIQRTQQEDSAVYLCASSGSGKETQYFGPGTRLLVL.

This chain connects TRBV5-5 to TRBJ1-5; TRBD1 agrees at 8 bases. The V segment lost 0 bases and the J segment 3 bases; nucleotides outside the gene matches: 11. This CDR3 has 18 amino acids. In germline, CDR1 is SGHKS, CDR2 YYEKEE (reference sequence). The CDR3 here is CASSLGTGRGRSNQPQHF. In DNA, the CDR3 is TGTGCCAGCAGCTTGGGGACAGGGAGGGGTCGGTCCAATCAGCCCCAGCATTTT.

The chain couples TRBV9 to TRBJ2-5; TRBD2 matches at 11 bases. In germline, CDR1 is SGDLS, CDR2 YYNGEE. This CDR3 has 15 residues. After removal of 4 bases from V and 5 bases from J, the junction contained 7 bases not matched to a gene. CDR3 DNA sequence: TGTGCCAGCAGCAATAGCGGGGGGGCCGCCGAGACCCAGTACTTC. The encoded protein is CASSNSGGAAETQYF. Full variable domain (outside the CDR3, taken from reference TRBV9 and TRBJ2-5): DSGVTQTPKHLITATGQRVTLRCSPRSGDLSVYWYQQSLDQGLQFLIQYYNGEERAKGNILERFSAQQFPDLHSELNLSSLELGDSALYFCASSNSGGAAETQYFGPGTRLLVL.

This chain links TRBV5-1 with TRBJ2-1, with TRBD1 identical over 9 bases. CDR1 is SGHRS, CDR2 YFSETQ, per germline. The CDR3 length is 15 residues. V was pared by 4 bases and J by 8 bases, with 10 bases of the junction left unmatched. CDR3 residues: CASSLDRGTIDEQFF. The CDR3 DNA reads as TGCGCCAGCAGCCTGGACAGGGGCACAATCGATGAGCAGTTCTTC.

V gene TRBV6-5 combines with J gene TRBJ1-1; perhaps TRBD1 as D (5 bases). Germline assignment: CDR1 MNHEY and CDR2 SVGAGI. Trimming stripped 5 bases from V and 1 base from J, with 14 bases between. The CDR3 sequence is 15 residues long. In DNA form, the CDR3 reads TGTGCCAGCAGTAGCTCGTATAGGGGGAACACTGAAGCTTTCTTT. Its translation is CASSSSYRGNTEAFF.

V usage is TRBV3-1 (or the pseudogene TRBV3-2) and J usage is TRBJ1-2; TRBD1 agrees at 7 bases. Germline V gene data show CDR1 as LGHDT and CDR2 as YNNKEL (reference sequence). V dropped 4 bases and J dropped 8; count of bases not matched to a gene: 13. The CDR3 totals 15 residues. Here the CDR3 DNA reads TGTGCCAGCAGCCCCAGCGACAGGGCCTACGAGGGCTACACCTTC. Protein product: CASSPSDRAYEGYTF.

The chain employs TRBV21-1 and TRBJ1-6; TRBD1, the table's D call, lacks a check against the DNA. TRBV21-1 is labeled a pseudogene. The CDR3 is 20 residues long. The CDR3 DNA reads TGTGCCAGCCGCCGTCGGGACAGGGGGCCCCCCGAGTATTATAATTCACCCCTCCACTTT. This codes for CASRRRDRGPPEYYNSPLHF.

The rearrangement joins TRBV3-1 (or the pseudogene TRBV3-2) to TRBJ1-3; D possibly corresponds to TRBD1 (5 bases). This CDR3 contains 14 residues. CDR1 and CDR2 from the germline V gene are LGHDT and YNNKEL (reference sequence). Trimming took off 3 bases at V and 0 bases at J, with 6 bases between the two ends. CDR3 DNA sequence: TGTGCCAGCAGCCAGGGGCGCTCTGGAAACACCATATATTTT. Translating gives CASSQGRSGNTIYF.

This chain uses TRBV27 with TRBJ1-5; D remains ambiguous. Germline loops: CDR1 MNHEY, CDR2 SMNVEV (reference sequence). Trimming cost V 3 bases and J 4 bases, with 7 bases left between them. The CDR3 has 13 amino acids. CDR3 nucleotides: TGTGCCAGCAGTTTCGGTCTTAATCAGCCCCAGCATTTT. Residues: CASSFGLNQPQHF.

The genes are TRBV4-2 and TRBJ2-7; D perhaps matches TRBD2 (5 bases). The CDR3 is made up of 11 amino acids. Germline assignment: CDR1 LGHNA and CDR2 YNFKEQ. Trimming stripped 4 bases from V and 4 bases from J, with 5 bases between. The CDR3 DNA follows: TGTGCCAGCAGCCCGGGGTACGAGCAGTACTTC. Its translation: CASSPGYEQYF.

The V and J genes are TRBV7-2 and TRBJ2-2, with D maybe TRBD1 (5 bases). Germline assignment: CDR1 SGHTA and CDR2 FQGNSA. Deletions cut 1 base from V and 3 bases from J, with 9 bases between. CDR3 length: 15 residues. The CDR3 coding sequence is TGTGCCAGCAGCTTAGATCGCAGGGACACCGGGGAGCTGTTTTTT. Its translation: CASSLDRRDTGELFF.

This clone was seen only once. This chain links TRBV5-1 with TRBJ1-1; no reliable D call. The CDR3 covers 13 residues. V was cut by 0 bases and J by 5 bases, with 8 bases left in between. Germline V gene data show CDR1 as SGHRS and CDR2 as YFSETQ. The CDR3 region is CASSLAGETEAFF. The CDR3 nucleotides are TGCGCCAGCAGCTTGGCCGGGGAAACTGAAGCTTTCTTT.

The chain carries TRBV4-3 and TRBJ1-2; the match to TRBD1 covers 8 bases. This CDR3 is 15 amino acids long. With 1 base clipped from V and 4 bases from J, the junction kept 5 bases outside the gene matches. CDR1 and CDR2 from the germline V gene are LGHNA and YSLEER. The CDR3 coding sequence is TGCGCCAGCAGCCAAGCTACAGGGGGAGGCTATGGCTACACCTTC. It codes for CASSQATGGGYGYTF.

The chain links TRBV5-1 to TRBJ1-1; TRBD1 is a possible D gene (6 bases). From germline, CDR1 is SGHRS and CDR2 YFSETQ. This CDR3 is 15 amino acids long. Trimming left V 4 bases short and J 0 bases short, with 13 bases between. The CDR3, as DNA: TGCGCCAGCAGCCCCCGAGGGGGGGTGAACACTGAAGCTTTCTTT. This translates into CASSPRGGVNTEAFF.